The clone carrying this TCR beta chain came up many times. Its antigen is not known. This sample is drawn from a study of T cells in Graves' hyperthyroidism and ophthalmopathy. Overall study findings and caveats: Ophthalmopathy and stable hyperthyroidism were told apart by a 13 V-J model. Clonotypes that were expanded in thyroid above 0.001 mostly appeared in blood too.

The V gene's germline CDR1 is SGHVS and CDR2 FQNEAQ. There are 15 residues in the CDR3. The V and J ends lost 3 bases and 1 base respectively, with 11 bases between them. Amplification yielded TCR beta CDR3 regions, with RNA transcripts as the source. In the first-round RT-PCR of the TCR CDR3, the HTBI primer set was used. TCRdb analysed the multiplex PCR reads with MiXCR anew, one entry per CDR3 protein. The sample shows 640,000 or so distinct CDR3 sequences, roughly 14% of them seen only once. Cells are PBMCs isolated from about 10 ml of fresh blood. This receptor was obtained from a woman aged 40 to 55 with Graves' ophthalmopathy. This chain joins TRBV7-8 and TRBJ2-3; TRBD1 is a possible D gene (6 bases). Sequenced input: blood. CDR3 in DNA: TGTGCCAGCAGCTTCACAGGGATTGGCACAGATACGCAGTATTTT. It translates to CASSFTGIGTDTQYF.